The T cell receptor beta chain described here comes from a study of cytomegalovirus exposure and HLA in healthy donors. In the PCR, 60 Vbeta and 13 Jbeta primers were used. Method: immunoSEQ multiplex PCR; TCRdb's copy keeps in-frame clones and lacks some. The sample shows 150,000 to 250,000 clones, almost 85% of them seen only once. The germline V gene encodes CDR1 ENHRY and CDR2 SYGVKD. V lost 0 bases to trimming and J lost 4 bases, with 3 bases between them. The CDR3 spans 12 residues. Sequenced input: PBMCs. The rearrangement links TRBV10-3 to TRBJ2-5; D remains ambiguous. The sequence was collected from a woman aged 50 to 65 in good health and CMV-seronegative. The CDR3 nucleotides read TGTGCCATCAGTGAGTCGAGAGAGACCCAGTACTTC. Encoded protein: CAISESRETQYF.